The 13 T cell receptor beta chains below all came from one sample that was sequenced in a study of CD8+ T cells in alopecia areata. The treatment is: oral pan-JAK inhibitor, 5-10 mg twice daily. RNA was extracted and reverse transcribed into cDNA as the sequencing template. Profiling relied on immunoSEQ multiplex PCR, and the TCRdb table lists in-frame clones only, not all of them. The sample contains fewer than 100,000 clones, about two thirds of which appear only once. Here the sequenced sample was CD8+ T cells sorted from blood, taken between weeks 43 and 45, from a patient treated with tofacitinib. All receptors derive from a human donor with alopecia areata.

V gene TRBV28 combines with J gene TRBJ2-1; D could derive from TRBD1 or TRBD2 (5 bases each). The V and J ends lost 7 bases and 5 bases respectively, with 15 bases between them. CDR1 and CDR2 (germline): MDHEN, SYDVKM. The CDR3 consists of 14 residues. DNA for the CDR3: TGTGCCAGCACCCTTTCCGGGACCAACAATGAGCAGTTCTTC. Translation gives CASTLSGTNNEQFF.

CDR3 amino acids: CASSLTRDIGSTDTQYF. The CDR3 nucleotides are TGTGCCAGCAGCCTGACTCGGGACATAGGTAGCACAGATACGCAGTATTTT. This chain links TRBV27 with TRBJ2-3; weak D call: TRBD1 (6 bases). Per the germline V gene, CDR1 is MNHEY and CDR2 is SMNVEV (reference sequence). CDR3 length: 17 residues. Trimming pared 6 bases from V and 0 bases from J, leaving 19 bases between.

The chain uses TRBV5-6 and TRBJ1-6; a possible D gene is TRBD1 (6 bases). V lost 0 bases and J 10 bases, leaving 11 bases between the germline ends. This CDR3 is built from 14 residues. Germline lookup yields CDR1 SGHDT and CDR2 YYEEEE. The CDR3 reads CASSLGGGSSPLHF. The CDR3 DNA reads TGTGCCAGCAGCTTGGGCGGGGGCAGCTCACCCCTCCACTTT.

The CDR3 nucleotides read TGTGCCAGCACCTACACCGGGGAGCTGTTTTTT. It is translated as CASTYTGELFF. The J gene is TRBJ2-2, the V gene TRBV2; D call uncertain. CDR1 is SNHLY, CDR2 FYNNEI, per germline. This CDR3 region has 11 residues. V was shortened by 7 bases and J by 3 bases, with 3 bases between the two germline ends.

V usage is TRBV7-2 and J usage is TRBJ1-1; a possible D gene is TRBD1 (5 bases). Per germline, CDR1 SGHTA and CDR2 FQGNSA. The CDR3 runs to 13 residues. Trimming left V 2 bases short and J 4 bases short, with 8 bases between. The CDR3 region has the DNA TGTGCCAGCAGCTTAAGAGGGACCACTGAAGCTTTCTTT. Translated, it gives CASSLRGTTEAFF.

The V gene is TRBV5-1, the J gene TRBJ2-1; 9 nucleotides match TRBD2. This CDR3 spans 17 amino acids. The J segment lost 9 bases and the V segment lost 2 bases, leaving 15 bases of the junction unmatched. Looked up from germline, CDR1 is SGHRS and CDR2 is YFSETQ. The CDR3 protein is CASSFRTSEAGFGEQFF. DNA for the CDR3: TGCGCCAGCAGCTTCCGGACTAGCGAGGCCGGTTTTGGTGAGCAGTTCTTC.

The CDR3 protein is CAIKEPGYIQYF. In DNA form, the CDR3 reads TGTGCCATCAAGGAGCCGGGGTACATTCAGTACTTC. The rearrangement joins TRBV10-3 to TRBJ2-4; D may be TRBD2 (5 bases). This CDR3 comprises 12 residues. The V end was cut by 7 bases, the J end by 8 bases, with 12 bases between. Looked up from germline, CDR1 is ENHRY and CDR2 is SYGVKD.

The chain employs TRBV27 and TRBJ2-7; TRBD1 matches 7 bases. The V and J ends lost 6 bases and 5 bases, in that order; junction bases with no gene match: 10. The CDR3 has 14 amino acids. The germline V gene has CDR1 MNHEY and CDR2 SMNVEV (reference sequence). Here the CDR3 reads CASSSGTARDEQYF. The CDR3 bases are TGTGCCAGCAGCTCAGGGACAGCAAGGGACGAGCAGTACTTC.

This clone was observed a handful of times. Other DNA sequences within the sample encode an identical CDR3. In DNA, the CDR3 is TGTGCCAGCAGCCGACCCTACAATGAGCAGTTCTTC. It specifies CASSRPYNEQFF. The V and J genes are TRBV6-6 and TRBJ2-1, with no clear D. This CDR3 is 12 amino acids long. The germline V gene has CDR1 MNHNY and CDR2 SVGAGI (reference sequence). The V end lost 6 bases, the J end lost 2 bases, and 5 bases lay between the germline ends.

This chain uses TRBV11-2 with TRBJ2-5; D is unresolved. V lost 1 base and J lost 7, with 7 bases in between. CDR1 is SGHAT and CDR2 is FQNNGV in the germline V gene. This CDR3 contains 12 residues. The DNA of the CDR3 is TGTGCCAGCAGCTTAGGCAGAGGGACCCAGTACTTC. Encoded protein: CASSLGRGTQYF.

This rearrangement joins TRBV9 to TRBJ2-7; TRBD1 matches at 9 bases. The length of the CDR3 is 16 residues. Germline loops: CDR1 SGDLS, CDR2 YYNGEE. V shed 3 bases, J shed 7 bases, and the junction held 14 bases outside the gene matches. CDR3 sequence: CASSAQPGQGLREQYF. The CDR3 DNA follows: TGTGCCAGCAGCGCCCAACCGGGACAGGGCCTCCGTGAGCAGTACTTC.

This chain links TRBV25-1 with TRBJ2-2; 8 nucleotides match TRBD1. The CDR3 is 15 residues long. Germline lookup yields CDR1 MGHDK and CDR2 SYGVNS. V lost 1 base to trimming and J lost 7 bases; unmatched junction nucleotides: 5. The CDR3 nucleotides are TGTGCCAGCAGTGAATTGGGACAGGATCACGGGGAGCTGTTTTTT. This codes for CASSELGQDHGELFF.

The genes are TRBV29-1 and TRBJ2-1, with D possibly called TRBD1 or TRBD2 (5 bases each). The CDR3 covers 12 residues. The V and J ends lost 7 bases and 5 bases respectively, with 12 bases between them. Germline loops: CDR1 SQVTM, CDR2 ANQGSEA. The CDR3 nucleotides read TGCAGCGACGGGGCCTACAACAATGAGCAGTTCTTC. Its protein product is CSDGAYNNEQFF.